This T cell receptor beta chain was sequenced for a study of T cell changes during pregnancy in multiple sclerosis. CDR1 SEHNR and CDR2 FQNEAQ come from the germline V gene (reference sequence). The CDR3 is 14 residues long. With V trimmed by 4 bases and J by 10 bases, 5 bases remained unmatched. Only in-frame clones appear in the TCRdb table, and some are missing; sequencing was by immunoSEQ multiplex PCR. The profile shows 25,000 to 30,000 clones, approximately 81% of them singletons. This TCR came from a female donor with multiple sclerosis, enrolled in a pregnancy study. This specimen was CD8+ T cells from peripheral blood mononuclear cells, taken after pregnancy. J is TRBJ2-1 and V is TRBV7-9, with 12 bases matching TRBD2. This CDR3 is CASSSLLAGGEQFF. The CDR3 bases are TGTGCCAGCAGCTCCTTACTAGCGGGGGGCGAGCAGTTCTTC.